The 18 T cell receptor beta chains below come from one sample, sequenced in a study of blood T cell repertoires in COVID-19. Libraries were prepared by immunoSEQ multiplex PCR; TCRdb keeps only in-frame clonotypes and omits some of them. The sample shows about 140,000 clones, less than 80% of them seen only once. The material sequenced was peripheral blood. The source of these receptors is an elderly woman with active or convalescent COVID-19.

This clone has a single count. The chain has TRBV7-9 and TRBJ1-6; D is ambiguous. Trimming left V 4 bases short and J 6 bases short, with 10 bases between. The CDR3 loop spans 14 amino acids. Germline CDR1 and CDR2: SEHNR and FQNEAQ (reference sequence). Here the CDR3 DNA reads TGTGCCAGCAGCTCCGGTGATCCTAATTCACCCCTCCACTTT. It specifies CASSSGDPNSPLHF. Looking up the rest from reference TRBV7-9 and TRBJ1-6 gives the full variable domain: DTGVSQNPRHKITKRGQNVTFRCDPISEHNRLYWYRQTLGQGPEFLTYFQNEAQLEKSRLLSDRFSAERPKGSFSTLEIQRTEQGDSAMYLCASSSGDPNSPLHFGNGTRLTVT.

The genes are TRBV9 and TRBJ1-2; the match to TRBD1 covers 8 bases. There are 14 residues in the CDR3. CDR1 is SGDLS and CDR2 is YYNGEE in the germline V gene. Unmatched junction bases numbered 6, after V lost 0 bases and J lost 8 bases. This chain's CDR3 is CASSVGQGAQGYTF. Here the CDR3 DNA reads TGTGCCAGCAGCGTAGGGCAGGGGGCGCAGGGCTACACCTTC.

This clone was seen a single time. The genes are TRBV19 and TRBJ1-5; D gene ambiguous. The germline gives CDR1 LNHDA, CDR2 SQIVND (reference sequence). This CDR3 region has 16 residues. The germline V and J ends were trimmed by 5 bases and 5 bases, with 19 bases remaining between them. The CDR3 spells CASSPLSVSGDQPQHF. Here the CDR3 DNA reads TGTGCCAGTAGTCCCCTATCGGTAAGCGGCGATCAGCCCCAGCATTTT.

The chain recombines TRBV5-4 with TRBJ2-5, with TRBD2 matching 9 bases. The CDR3 has 13 amino acids. The trim removed 7 bases at V and 5 bases at J, leaving 6 bases unmatched. CDR1 and CDR2 from the germline V gene are SGHNT and YYREEE (reference sequence). The CDR3 loop reads CASGGGGAETQYF. The CDR3 coding sequence is TGTGCCAGCGGGGGCGGGGGGGCCGAGACCCAGTACTTC.

The chain employs TRBV7-9 and TRBJ1-4, with 8 bases that match TRBD1. This CDR3 has 17 residues. Looked up from germline, CDR1 is SEHNR and CDR2 is FQNEAQ (reference sequence). Trimming removed 2 bases from V and 8 bases from J; junction bases left unmatched: 13. CDR3 sequence (DNA): TGTGCCAGCAGCTTATGGGACAGGCGGACAAGAGGGGAAAAACTGTTTTTT. Amino acid sequence: CASSLWDRRTRGEKLFF.

The chain joins TRBV28 to TRBJ1-5; D unclear. The CDR3 totals 12 residues. Germline CDR1 is MDHEN and CDR2 is SYDVKM. V shed 6 bases and J shed 6 bases, with 9 bases lying between them. CDR3 amino acids: CASSLRVQPQHF. In DNA form, the CDR3 reads TGTGCCAGCAGCCTACGGGTTCAGCCCCAGCATTTT.

The chain has TRBV29-1 and TRBJ2-5; TRBD1 agrees at 9 bases. The germline V gene encodes CDR1 SQVTM and CDR2 ANQGSEA. Losses at the gene ends were 3 bases for V and 9 bases for J; bases not matched to a gene: 11. The CDR3 loop spans 14 amino acids. The CDR3 sequence: CSVESGQGVMAQYF. CDR3 bases: TGCAGCGTTGAGTCGGGACAGGGTGTTATGGCCCAGTACTTC.

This clone was observed a few times. The chain recombines TRBV27 with TRBJ1-1; 8 bases are a match to TRBD1. V lost 5 bases, J lost 0 bases, and 2 bases stayed unmatched. This CDR3 spans 14 amino acids. Germline CDR1 is MNHEY and CDR2 is SMNVEV (reference sequence). CDR3 DNA sequence: TGTGCCAGCAGTCCGGGACAGGTGAACACTGAAGCTTTCTTT. Its translation: CASSPGQVNTEAFF.

This sequence joins TRBV4-3 and TRBJ2-3; D is possibly TRBD2 (6 bases). V lost 1 base and J 6 bases, leaving 23 bases between the germline ends. Per germline, CDR1 LGHNA and CDR2 YSLEER. This CDR3 comprises 18 residues. In DNA form, the CDR3 reads TGCGCCAGCAGCCAAGGCGCTAGACATCTGATGGGAGGTGATACGCAGTATTTT. Its translation is CASSQGARHLMGGDTQYF.

The table lists this clone with a count of one. This rearrangement joins TRBV9 to TRBJ2-7; 8 bases agree with TRBD2. V shed 1 base and J 2 bases; nucleotides not matched to a gene: 5. This CDR3 is built from 15 residues. Per the germline V gene, CDR1 is SGDLS and CDR2 is YYNGEE. DNA of the CDR3: TGTGCCAGCAGCGTATCGGCGGGGGGTACCTACGAGCAGTACTTC. This gives the protein CASSVSAGGTYEQYF.

CDR3 protein: CASSLVAGGHEQYF. In DNA, the CDR3 is TGTGCCAGCAGCTTAGTTGCGGGGGGGCACGAGCAGTACTTC. The chain couples TRBV7-2 to TRBJ2-7, with 9 bases aligning to TRBD2. Looked up from germline, CDR1 is SGHTA and CDR2 is FQGNSA. The CDR3 is 14 amino acids. Germline trimming cut 1 base from V and 5 bases from J; bases unmatched to any gene: 3. Based on the CDR3 plus reference TRBV7-2 and TRBJ2-7, the full variable domain is GAGVSQSPSNKVTEKGKDVELRCDPISGHTALYWYRQSLGQGLEFLIYFQGNSAPDKSGLPSDRFSAERTGGSVSTLTIQRTQQEDSAVYLCASSLVAGGHEQYFGPGTRLTVT.

This chain uses TRBV5-1 with TRBJ2-1; 7 nucleotides align to TRBD2. The ends lost 0 bases at V and 3 bases at J; junction bases unmatched: 3. The CDR3 extends over 15 amino acids. Germline V gene lookup returns CDR1 SGHRS and CDR2 YFSETQ. Here the CDR3 DNA reads TGCGCCAGCAGCTTGGGGCGGGGGTTCTACAATGAGCAGTTCTTC. This codes for CASSLGRGFYNEQFF.

The chain links TRBV3-1 (or the pseudogene TRBV3-2) to TRBJ1-6; D might be TRBD1 (6 bases). The CDR3 has 14 amino acids. Trimming took off 6 bases at V and 8 bases at J, with 14 bases between the two ends. Germline V gene lookup returns CDR1 LGHDT and CDR2 YNNKEL (reference sequence). CDR3 DNA sequence: TGTGCCAGCAGACAACAGGGTATACATTCACCCCTCCACTTT. Translated, it gives CASRQQGIHSPLHF.

The gene calls are TRBV13 and TRBJ1-1; D may be TRBD1 (5 bases). This CDR3 spans 14 amino acids. Germline CDR1 PRHDT, CDR2 FYEKMQ (reference sequence). Trimming stripped 5 bases from V and 2 bases from J, with 12 bases between. CDR3 region: CASSIQGFNTEAFF. The CDR3 nucleotides read TGTGCCAGCAGCATTCAGGGTTTTAACACTGAAGCTTTCTTT.

This clone has more than one count but fewer than ten. The V call is TRBV6-4, the J call TRBJ2-3, with 11 bases identical to TRBD2. V was clipped by 6 bases and J by 5 bases; unmatched bases: 7. Germline CDR1 MRHNA, CDR2 SNTAGT. CDR3 size: 15 residues. CDR3 bases: TGTGCCAGCAGCCCTAGCGGGGGGTCGGGAGATACGCAGTATTTT. Protein sequence: CASSPSGGSGDTQYF.

This clone was seen a few times. This chain connects TRBV2 to TRBJ2-6, with TRBD2 identical over 7 bases. V gave up 5 bases and J gave up 4 bases; unmatched junction bases: 5. The CDR3 length is 15 residues. The germline V gene encodes CDR1 SNHLY and CDR2 FYNNEI. CDR3 protein: CASSQRGAGANVLTF. The CDR3 DNA follows: TGTGCCAGCAGTCAGCGGGGTGCCGGGGCCAACGTCCTGACTTTC.

V and J are TRBV5-1 and TRBJ2-3; 10 bases are a match to TRBD2. Trimming cost V 4 bases and J 3 bases; bases outside gene matches: 8. Germline V gene data show CDR1 as SGHRS and CDR2 as YFSETQ. There are 16 residues in the CDR3. This chain's CDR3 is CASSPDSGGRTDTQYF. DNA of the CDR3: TGCGCCAGCAGCCCGGATAGCGGGGGGAGGACAGATACGCAGTATTTT.

V gene TRBV7-3 combines with J gene TRBJ1-1; possibly TRBD1 for D (6 bases). The CDR3 extends over 15 amino acids. Trimming shortened V by 5 bases and J by 1 base, and 14 bases separated the two germline ends. CDR1 and CDR2 from the germline V gene are SGHTA and FQGTGA. The CDR3 loop is CASSKTPGQNTEAFF. Written as DNA, the CDR3 is TGTGCCAGCAGCAAAACACCGGGACAGAACACTGAAGCTTTCTTT.